Sequencing of this TCR beta chain was carried out in a study of naive and memory T cell subsets. Points from the study as a whole: Potentially, T cell activation and differentiation skew this RNA-based measurement.

J lost 0 bases, V lost 6 bases, and 6 bases had no gene match. This CDR3 comprises 15 residues. Germline V lookup: CDR1 SNHLY, CDR2 FYNNEI. The SP2 primer and nested alpha and beta constant region primers amplified ligated cDNA in four rounds. Blood and skin TCR RNA was reverse transcribed with alpha and beta constant primers. MiXCR was run by TCRdb on the 5' RACE reads, yielding one entry per CDR3 protein. The table includes about 62,000 distinct CDR3 sequences, 7% to 8% detected once. An oligonucleotide containing a UMI was ligated to the 3' end of TCR cDNA. Cells were not sorted; total RNA input targeted 1 to 1000 ng. The sample holds a few counts of this clonotype. Its specificity is unknown.

This TCR derives from a female donor in good health. This chain uses TRBV2 with TRBJ2-7, with 9 bases that match TRBD1. CDR3: CASSVQGASSYEQYF. The DNA of the CDR3 is TGTGCCAGCAGCGTACAGGGGGCGAGCTCCTACGAGCAGTACTTC. The variable domain in full, with the rest retrieved from reference TRBV2 and TRBJ2-7, is EPEVTQTPSHQVTQMGQEVILRCVPISNHLYFYWYRQILGQKVEFLVSFYNNEISEKSEIFDDQFSVERPDGSNFTLKIRSTKLEDSAMYFCASSVQGASSYEQYFGPGTRLTVT.